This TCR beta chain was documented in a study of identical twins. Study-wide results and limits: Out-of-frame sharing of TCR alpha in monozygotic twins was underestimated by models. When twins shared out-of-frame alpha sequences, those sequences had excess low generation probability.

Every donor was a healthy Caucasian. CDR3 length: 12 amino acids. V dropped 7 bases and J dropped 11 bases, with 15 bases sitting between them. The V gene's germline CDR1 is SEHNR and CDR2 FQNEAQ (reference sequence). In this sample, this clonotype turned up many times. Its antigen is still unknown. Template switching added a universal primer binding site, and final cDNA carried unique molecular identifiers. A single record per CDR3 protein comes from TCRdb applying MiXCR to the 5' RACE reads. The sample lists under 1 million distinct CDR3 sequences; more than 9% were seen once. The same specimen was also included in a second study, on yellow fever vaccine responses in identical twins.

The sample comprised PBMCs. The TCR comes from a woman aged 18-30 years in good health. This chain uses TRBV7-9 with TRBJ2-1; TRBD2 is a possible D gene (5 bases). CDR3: CASILDRGKQFF. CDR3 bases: TGTGCCAGCATTTTAGACCGGGGAAAGCAGTTCTTC. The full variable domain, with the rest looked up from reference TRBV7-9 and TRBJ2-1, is DTGVSQNPRHKITKRGQNVTFRCDPISEHNRLYWYRQTLGQGPEFLTYFQNEAQLEKSRLLSDRFSAERPKGSFSTLEIQRTEQGDSAMYLCASILDRGKQFFGPGTRLTVL.